Here is one T cell receptor (beta chain) with its context. Which antigen it targets is not known. No much larger clone exists at a distance of one base, and base qualities are not known. In the ViraFEST assay, PBMC were stimulated with viral peptide pools, and antigen-specific CD4+ T cell clonotypes were then identified by expansion using TCR sequencing. After around 11 days of culture, CD4+ T cells were isolated with the EasySep CD4+ T cell isolation kit. Healthy vaccine recipients had no prior SARS-CoV-2 infection, confirmed by negative nucleocapsid antibodies before and after vaccination. Each well held 1.5 million to 2.5 million PBMC cultured in IMDM containing approximately 5% human AB serum, about 10 IU/ml IL-2 and gentamicin, along with 10 ug/ml peptides. On days 3 and 7, half of the culture medium was replaced with fresh IL-2-containing medium. Each peptide stimulation condition was cultured in triplicate wells unless otherwise noted. PBMC were separated from whole blood using Ficoll-Paque Plus gradient centrifugation and were then either cryopreserved at -140C or used fresh. The spike proteins of SARS-CoV-2 and of the common cold coronaviruses HCoV-NL63, HCoV-OC43 and HCoV-229E were spanned by overlapping peptide pools. Genomic DNA was extracted from cultured CD4+ T cells with the QIAamp micro DNA kit.

These data come from a study of vaccination effects on CD4 cells after COVID-19 (dated by TCRdb to 2021 to 2024). For context, the study as a whole: Each participant got two doses of an mRNA SARS-CoV-2 vaccine, either BNT162b2 or mRNA-1273. The full study included some eleven COVID-19 convalescent patients and a handful of SARS-CoV-2-naive healthy vaccine recipients. The study compared SARS-CoV-2 spike-specific CD4+ TCR repertoires before and after mRNA vaccination in COVID-19 convalescent patients and infection-naive vaccine recipients. Cultures from other donors in the study were sequenced with the Oncomine TCR Beta short-read assay on an Illumina iSeq 100. What the study reported, not specific to this receptor: Among healthy vaccine recipients, nearly all vaccine-induced clones were SARS-CoV-2 mono-reactive, and just 1 of 255 was cross-reactive with common cold coronaviruses. Only a small number of convalescent patients were included, and no early post-infection timepoints were available, which limited the study. At late post-vaccination timepoints, both infection-induced and vaccine-induced clones showed marked clonal contraction, consistent with waning T cell responses.

The trim is 2 bases for V and 4 bases for J, with a gap of 8 bases between the germline ends. Taken from the germline V gene, the CDR1 and CDR2 loops are SGHTA and FQGNSA. The CDR3 goes from the cysteine to the phenylalanine over 13 residues. Only CDR3 DNA remains: 39 bases, in frame from the first base. The library was produced with the immunoSEQ multiplex PCR assay. DNA from the cultured, isolated CD4+ T cells was subjected to TCR beta CDR3 sequencing. The authors processed their data as follows. Non-productive TCR sequences were discarded, and reads were trimmed to the CDR3 region, with only CDR3s of 7 or more amino acids retained. The MANAFEST web app was used to identify antigen-specific clonotypes by comparing expansion in peptide wells with expansion in reference cultures. To count as positive, a clone had to show expansion at FDR<0.05 compared with the reference and with all other wells, an odds ratio above 5, and a frequency above 0.1% in two replicate wells. Cross-reactive clonotypes were defined as significantly expanded in SARS-CoV-2 spike wells and in at least one common cold coronavirus spike condition. CDR3 similarity was assessed by Levenshtein distance with the stringdist R package, and unrooted trees were built with ape in R 3.6.1. Not all clones reach the TCRdb copy of this immuneACCESS table, which keeps in-frame sequences only. Checked studies attribute under half of the gap to unresolved V genes and leave the rest unexplained. The V and J calls and the clone size are those of that table, but D and trimming were determined from the DNA. This sample holds about 43,000 clones; around 80% were observed only once. Jointly, the top ten make up less than 14% of the sample.

The V and J segments used are TRBV7-2 and TRBJ1-1; TRBD1 might be the D gene, on 5 matching bases. The specimen comprised CD4+ T cells from PBMCs cultured with SARS-CoV-2 spike peptides, sampled before COVID-19 vaccination. The cell subset or site label, as the study defines it: SARS-CoV-2 spike overlapping peptide pool stimulation. The receptor was derived from a human donor who received a COVID-19 vaccine. CDR3 loop: CASSLTGGTEAFF. Here is the DNA: TGTGCCAGCAGCTTAACCGGGGGCACTGAAGCTTTCTTT.